Listed below are T cell receptor beta chains from one sample, sequenced in a study of PD-L1 blockade in urothelial cancer. TCRdb's table, derived via immunoSEQ multiplex PCR, lists solely in-frame clones and lacks some. In the table there are tens of thousands of clones, roughly 84% of which are singletons. The material was PBMCs, obtained around atezolizumab (anti-PD-L1) treatment. The receptors stem from a man between 60 and 70 years old with urothelial cancer. Both conserved end residues are part of each CDR3. The D gene is left open where the match is weak. A clone size is listed for some rows: how often the clone was seen (once, few, many), or a class if it is expanded.

J gene	CDR3 length	D gene	clone size	V gene	CDR3 DNA	CDR3 protein
TRBJ2-1	16	TRBD2	NA	TRBV10-3	TGTGCCATCAGTGCTGCGTCGGGGGGGGCCCGGGGTGAGCAGTTCTTC	CAISAASGGARGEQFF
TRBJ1-5	19	NA	NA	TRBV4-1	TGCGCCAGCAGCCAAGTTAGGGGACTTGAAACTCTCGGCAATCAGCCCCAGCATTTT	CASSQVRGLETLGNQPQHF
TRBJ1-5	13	NA	NA	TRBV2	TGTGCCAGCAGTGAAGGCAGAAATCAGCCCCAGCATTTT	CASSEGRNQPQHF
TRBJ1-3	16	NA	NA	TRBV7-6	TGTGCCAGCAGCCAGGGTCAGGGTAATACTGGAAACACCATATATTTT	CASSQGQGNTGNTIYF
TRBJ2-1	15	TRBD1	NA	TRBV6-1	TGTGCCAGCAGCGGGAGGGACAGGGGGGGTAATGAGCAGTTCTTC	CASSGRDRGGNEQFF
TRBJ2-5	15	TRBD2	NA	TRBV6-5	TGTGCCAGCAGTAACCTCGGGGCGGGAGAGGAGACCCAGTACTTC	CASSNLGAGEETQYF
TRBJ1-1	14	NA	NA	TRBV28	TGTGCCAGCAGACAGACCGCAAGGTGGGCTGAAGCTTTCTTT	CASRQTARWAEAFF
TRBJ2-5	15	TRBD2	once	TRBV7-8	TGTGCCAGCAGCTTAGGTTGGGGGAGGGGAGAGACCCAGTACTTC	CASSLGWGRGETQYF
TRBJ2-5	15	TRBD1	NA	TRBV7-2	TGTGCCAGCAGCTTAGCCGGGACAGGGTTGGAGACCCAGTACTTC	CASSLAGTGLETQYF
TRBJ2-7	13	NA	NA	TRBV10-1	TGCGCCAGCAGTGTGGACCTGGGGAGAGAGCAGTACTTC	CASSVDLGREQYF
TRBJ2-7	15	TRBD1	NA	TRBV18	TGTGCCAGCTCACCACCCGGGACAGAGGCCTACGAGCAGTACTTC	CASSPPGTEAYEQYF
TRBJ1-2	14	TRBD1	NA	TRBV5-1	TGCGCCAGCCGACAAGACCCGGGACAGAATGGCTACACCTTC	CASRQDPGQNGYTF
TRBJ1-1	15	NA	NA	TRBV28	TGTGCCAGCATCTTTGTAGGGGCCCCGAACACTGAAGCTTTCTTT	CASIFVGAPNTEAFF
TRBJ2-6	19	TRBD1	NA	TRBV9	TGTGCCAGCAGCGTAGGTCCGGGGACAGGGACTTCTGGGGCCAACGTCCTGACTTTC	CASSVGPGTGTSGANVLTF